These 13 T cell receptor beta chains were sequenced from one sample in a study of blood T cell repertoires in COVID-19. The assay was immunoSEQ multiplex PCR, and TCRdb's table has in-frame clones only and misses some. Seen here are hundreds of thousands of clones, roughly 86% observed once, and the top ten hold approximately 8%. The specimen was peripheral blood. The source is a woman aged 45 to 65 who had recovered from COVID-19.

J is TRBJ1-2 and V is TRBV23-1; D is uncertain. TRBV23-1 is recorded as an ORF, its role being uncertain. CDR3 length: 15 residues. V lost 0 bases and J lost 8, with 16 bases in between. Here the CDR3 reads CASSQSRPTAGGYTF. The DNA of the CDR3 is TGCGCCAGCAGTCAATCCCGCCCGACCGCGGGGGGCTACACCTTC.

The CDR3 DNA is TGTGCCTGGAGTGTAGGGGCCCAAGTTGGCTACACCTTC. It is translated as CAWSVGAQVGYTF. The V call is TRBV30, the J call TRBJ1-2; possible D gene TRBD1, 5 bases. Germline V CDR1 and CDR2: GTSNPN, SVGIG (reference sequence). The ends were cut back, 0 bases at V and 7 bases at J, with 12 bases in the middle. The CDR3 runs to 13 residues.

The CDR3 DNA reads TGTGCCAGCAGTTTAGGGACAAGGGCAAGGGGCTACACCTTC. It specifies CASSLGTRARGYTF. The chain links TRBV28 to TRBJ1-2; D is perhaps TRBD1 (6 bases). The germline gives CDR1 MDHEN, CDR2 SYDVKM. Between the trimmed V and J ends, which lost 2 bases and 8 bases, there was a span of 15 bases. This CDR3 is built from 14 residues.

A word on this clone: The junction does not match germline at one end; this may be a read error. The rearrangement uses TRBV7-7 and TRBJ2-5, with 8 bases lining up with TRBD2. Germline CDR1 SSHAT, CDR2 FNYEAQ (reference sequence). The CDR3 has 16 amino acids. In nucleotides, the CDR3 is TGTGCTAGCAGCTTAATGGCGGGAGGTGGGGGAGAGACCCAGTACTTC. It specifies CASSLMAGGGGETQYF.

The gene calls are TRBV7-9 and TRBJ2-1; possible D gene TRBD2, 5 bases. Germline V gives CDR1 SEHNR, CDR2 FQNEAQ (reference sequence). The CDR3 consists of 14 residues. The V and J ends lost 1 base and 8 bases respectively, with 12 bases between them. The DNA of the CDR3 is TGTGCCAGCAGCTTAGAGTGGGAGTTTGATGAGCAGTTCTTC. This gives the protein CASSLEWEFDEQFF.

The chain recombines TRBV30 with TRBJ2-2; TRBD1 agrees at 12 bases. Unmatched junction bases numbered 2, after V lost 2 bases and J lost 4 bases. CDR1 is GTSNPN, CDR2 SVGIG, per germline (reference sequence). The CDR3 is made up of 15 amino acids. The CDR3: CAWSSGQGATGELFF. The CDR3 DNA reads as TGTGCCTGGAGTTCGGGACAGGGGGCCACCGGGGAGCTGTTTTTT.

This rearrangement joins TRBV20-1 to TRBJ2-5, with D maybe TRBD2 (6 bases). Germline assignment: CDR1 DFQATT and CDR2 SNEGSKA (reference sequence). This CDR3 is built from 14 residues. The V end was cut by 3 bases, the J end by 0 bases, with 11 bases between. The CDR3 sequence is CSASSAGYQETQYF. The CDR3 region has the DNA TGCAGTGCTAGTAGTGCGGGGTACCAAGAGACCCAGTACTTC.

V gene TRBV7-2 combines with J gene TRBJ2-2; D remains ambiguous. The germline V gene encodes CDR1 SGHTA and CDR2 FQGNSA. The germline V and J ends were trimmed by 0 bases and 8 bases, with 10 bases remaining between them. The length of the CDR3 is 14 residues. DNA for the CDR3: TGTGCCAGCAGCTTAGCGGCTCCCCTGGGGGAGCTGTTTTTT. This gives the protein CASSLAAPLGELFF.

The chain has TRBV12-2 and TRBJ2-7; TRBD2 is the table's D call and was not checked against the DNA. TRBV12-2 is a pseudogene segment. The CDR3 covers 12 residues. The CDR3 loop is CASRLAPGEQYF. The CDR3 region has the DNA TGTGCAAGTCGCTTAGCCCCGGGCGAGCAGTACTTC.

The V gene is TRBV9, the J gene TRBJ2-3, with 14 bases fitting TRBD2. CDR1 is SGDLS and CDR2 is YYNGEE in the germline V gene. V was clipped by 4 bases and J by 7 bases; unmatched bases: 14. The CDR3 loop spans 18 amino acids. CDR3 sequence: CASSTGLAGGPGLHTQYF. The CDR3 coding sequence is TGTGCCAGCAGCACAGGACTAGCGGGGGGCCCGGGTTTACATACGCAGTATTTT.

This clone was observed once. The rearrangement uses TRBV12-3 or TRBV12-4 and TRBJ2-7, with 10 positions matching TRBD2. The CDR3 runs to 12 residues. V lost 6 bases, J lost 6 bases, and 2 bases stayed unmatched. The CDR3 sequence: CASRLAGSEQYF. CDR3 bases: TGTGCCAGCAGACTAGCGGGAAGCGAGCAGTACTTC.

The CDR3 protein is CASSPLTGLPSGYTF. In nucleotides, the CDR3 is TGTGCCAGCAGCCCGTTGACAGGGTTACCTTCCGGCTACACCTTC. V is TRBV7-8 and J is TRBJ1-2; 7 nucleotides match TRBD1. Germline V gene sequence: CDR1 SGHVS, CDR2 FQNEAQ. The CDR3 covers 15 residues. V gave up 5 bases and J gave up 8 bases; unmatched junction bases: 14.

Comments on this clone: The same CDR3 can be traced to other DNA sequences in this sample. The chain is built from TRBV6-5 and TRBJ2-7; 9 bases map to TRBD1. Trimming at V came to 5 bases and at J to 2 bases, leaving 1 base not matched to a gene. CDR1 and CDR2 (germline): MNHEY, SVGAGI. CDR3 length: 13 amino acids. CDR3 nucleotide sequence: TGTGCCAGCAGTCGGGACAGGGCCTACGAGCAGTACTTC. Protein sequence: CASSRDRAYEQYF.